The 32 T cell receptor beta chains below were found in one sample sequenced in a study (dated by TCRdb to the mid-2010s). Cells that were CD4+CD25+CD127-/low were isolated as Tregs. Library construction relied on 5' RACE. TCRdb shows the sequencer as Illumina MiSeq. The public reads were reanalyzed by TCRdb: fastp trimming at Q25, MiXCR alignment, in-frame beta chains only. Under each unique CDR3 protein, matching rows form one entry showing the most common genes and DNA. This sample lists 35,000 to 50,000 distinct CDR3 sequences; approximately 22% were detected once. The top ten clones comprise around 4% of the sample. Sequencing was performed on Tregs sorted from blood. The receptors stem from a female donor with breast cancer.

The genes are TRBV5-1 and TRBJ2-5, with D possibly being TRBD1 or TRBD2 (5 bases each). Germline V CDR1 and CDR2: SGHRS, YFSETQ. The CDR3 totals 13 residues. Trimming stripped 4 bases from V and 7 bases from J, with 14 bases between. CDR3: CASSGWDGGTQYF. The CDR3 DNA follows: TGCGCCAGCAGCGGATGGGACGGAGGGACCCAGTACTTC.

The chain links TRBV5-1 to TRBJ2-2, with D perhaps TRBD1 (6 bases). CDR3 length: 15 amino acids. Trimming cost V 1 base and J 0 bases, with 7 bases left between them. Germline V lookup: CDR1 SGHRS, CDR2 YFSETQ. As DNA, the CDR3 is TGCGCCAGCAGCTTGAAGGGGGCGAACACCGGGGAGCTGTTTTTT. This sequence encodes CASSLKGANTGELFF.

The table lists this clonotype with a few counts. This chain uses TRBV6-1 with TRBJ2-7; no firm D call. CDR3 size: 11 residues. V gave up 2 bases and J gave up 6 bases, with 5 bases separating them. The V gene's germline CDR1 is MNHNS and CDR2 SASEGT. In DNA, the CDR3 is TGTGCCAGCAGTGAAAACGTCGAGCAGTACTTC. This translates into CASSENVEQYF.

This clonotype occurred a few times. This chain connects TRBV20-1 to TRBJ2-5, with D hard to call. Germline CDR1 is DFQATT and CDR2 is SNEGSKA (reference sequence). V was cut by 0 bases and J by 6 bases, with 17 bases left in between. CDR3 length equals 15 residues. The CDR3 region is CSARDPTVVRQTQYF. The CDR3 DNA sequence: TGCAGTGCTAGAGATCCTACCGTGGTTCGCCAGACCCAGTACTTC.

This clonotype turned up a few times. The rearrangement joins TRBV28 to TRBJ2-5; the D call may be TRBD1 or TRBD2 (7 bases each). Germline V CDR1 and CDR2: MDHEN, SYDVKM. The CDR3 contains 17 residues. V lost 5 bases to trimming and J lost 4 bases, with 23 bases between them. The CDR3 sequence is CASSPRRDSGTGETQYF. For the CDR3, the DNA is TGTGCCAGCAGTCCACGACGGGACAGCGGGACCGGAGAGACCCAGTACTTC.

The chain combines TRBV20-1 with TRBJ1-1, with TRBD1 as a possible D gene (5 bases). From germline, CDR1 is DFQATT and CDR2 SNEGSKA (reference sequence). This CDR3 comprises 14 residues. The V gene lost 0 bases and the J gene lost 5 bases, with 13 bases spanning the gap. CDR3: CSARDMQGGTEAFF. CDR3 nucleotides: TGCAGTGCTAGAGATATGCAGGGTGGGACTGAAGCTTTCTTT.

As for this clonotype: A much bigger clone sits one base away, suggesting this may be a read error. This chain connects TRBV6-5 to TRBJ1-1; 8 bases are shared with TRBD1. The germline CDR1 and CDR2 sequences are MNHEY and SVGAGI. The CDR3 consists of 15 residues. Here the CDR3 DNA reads TGTGCCGGCAGCGCCACGACAGGGGTGAACACTGAAGCTTTCTTT. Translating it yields CAGSATTGVNTEAFF.

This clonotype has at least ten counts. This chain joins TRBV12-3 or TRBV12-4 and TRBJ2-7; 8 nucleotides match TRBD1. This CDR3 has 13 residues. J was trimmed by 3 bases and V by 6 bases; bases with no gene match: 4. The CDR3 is CASRGGQDYEQYF. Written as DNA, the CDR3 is TGTGCCAGCAGGGGGGGACAGGACTACGAGCAGTACTTC.

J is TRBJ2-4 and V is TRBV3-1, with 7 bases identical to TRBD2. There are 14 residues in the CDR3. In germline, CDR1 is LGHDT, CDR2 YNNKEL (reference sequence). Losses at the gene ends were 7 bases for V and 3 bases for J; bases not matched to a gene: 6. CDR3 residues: CASNRREVKNIQYF. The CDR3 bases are TGTGCCAGCAACCGCCGGGAGGTCAAAAACATTCAGTACTTC.

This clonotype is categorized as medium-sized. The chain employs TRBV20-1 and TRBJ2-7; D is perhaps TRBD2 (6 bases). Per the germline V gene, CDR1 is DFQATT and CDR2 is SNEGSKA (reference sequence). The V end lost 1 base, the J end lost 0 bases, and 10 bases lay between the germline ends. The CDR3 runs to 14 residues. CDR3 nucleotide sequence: TGCAGTGCTAGAGTAGGAGGGAGCTCCTACGAGCAGTACTTC. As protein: CSARVGGSSYEQYF.

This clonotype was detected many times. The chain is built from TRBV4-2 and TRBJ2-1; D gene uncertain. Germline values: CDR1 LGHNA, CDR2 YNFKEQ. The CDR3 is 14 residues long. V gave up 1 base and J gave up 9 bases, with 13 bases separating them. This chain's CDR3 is CASSQVGKAAEQFF. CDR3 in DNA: TGTGCCAGCAGCCAAGTGGGTAAAGCTGCTGAGCAGTTCTTC.

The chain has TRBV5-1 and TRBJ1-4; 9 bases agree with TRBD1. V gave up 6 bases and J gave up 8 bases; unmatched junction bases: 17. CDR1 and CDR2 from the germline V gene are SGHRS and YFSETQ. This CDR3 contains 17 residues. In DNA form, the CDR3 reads TGCGCCAGCAACCCCGGGACAGGGCGGCCCTCCGAGGAAAAACTGTTTTTT. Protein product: CASNPGTGRPSEEKLFF.

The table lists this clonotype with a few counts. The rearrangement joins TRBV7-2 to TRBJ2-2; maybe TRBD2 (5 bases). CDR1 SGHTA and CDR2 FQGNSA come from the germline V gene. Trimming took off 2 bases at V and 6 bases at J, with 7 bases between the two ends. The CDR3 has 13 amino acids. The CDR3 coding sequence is TGTGCCAGCAGCTTAAGCGGCTCCGGGGAGCTGTTTTTT. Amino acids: CASSLSGSGELFF.

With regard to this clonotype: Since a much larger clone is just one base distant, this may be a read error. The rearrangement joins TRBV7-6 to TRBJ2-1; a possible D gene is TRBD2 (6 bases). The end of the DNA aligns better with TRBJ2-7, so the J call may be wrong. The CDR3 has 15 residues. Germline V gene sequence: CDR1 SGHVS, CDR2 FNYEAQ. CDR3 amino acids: CASSLDGGSTAEQYF. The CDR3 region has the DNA TGTGCCAGCAGCTTAGATGGGGGGAGTACGGCTGAGCAGTACTTC.

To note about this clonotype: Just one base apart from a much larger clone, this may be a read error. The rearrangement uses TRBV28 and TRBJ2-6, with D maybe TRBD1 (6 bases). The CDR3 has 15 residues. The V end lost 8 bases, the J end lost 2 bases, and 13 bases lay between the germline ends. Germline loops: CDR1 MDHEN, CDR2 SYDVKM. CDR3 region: CASGSTGTGANVLTF. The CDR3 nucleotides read TGTGCCAGCGGTTCCACAGGGACTGGGGCCAACGTCCTGACTTTC.

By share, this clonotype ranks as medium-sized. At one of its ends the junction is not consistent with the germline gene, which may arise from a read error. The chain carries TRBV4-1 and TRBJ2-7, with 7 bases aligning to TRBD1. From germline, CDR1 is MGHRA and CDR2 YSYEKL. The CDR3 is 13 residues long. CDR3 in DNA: TGCGCCAGCAGCCAAGACGAACAGGGGAAAGTGGGCTTC. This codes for CASSQDEQGKVGF.

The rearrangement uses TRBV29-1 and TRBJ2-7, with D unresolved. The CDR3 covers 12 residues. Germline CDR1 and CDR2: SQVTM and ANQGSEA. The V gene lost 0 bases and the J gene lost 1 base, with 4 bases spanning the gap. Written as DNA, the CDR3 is TGCAGCGTTGAAGATGGGTCCTACGAGCAGTACTTC. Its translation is CSVEDGSYEQYF.

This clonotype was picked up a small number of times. The CDR3 loop is CASSLEGTGPPETQYF. The CDR3 DNA follows: TGCGCCAGCAGCTTGGAAGGGACAGGGCCTCCAGAGACCCAGTACTTC. The chain combines TRBV5-1 with TRBJ2-5; TRBD1 agrees at 9 bases. J gave up 4 bases and V 0 bases, and 7 bases lay outside the gene matches. The CDR3 spans 16 residues. The germline CDR1 and CDR2 sequences are SGHRS and YFSETQ.

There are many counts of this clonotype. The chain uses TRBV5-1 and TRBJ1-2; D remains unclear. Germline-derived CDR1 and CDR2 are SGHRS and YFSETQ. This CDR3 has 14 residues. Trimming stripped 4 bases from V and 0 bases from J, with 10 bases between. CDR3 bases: TGCGCCAGCAGCCGCGACCCTACTAACTATGGCTACACCTTC. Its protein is CASSRDPTNYGYTF.

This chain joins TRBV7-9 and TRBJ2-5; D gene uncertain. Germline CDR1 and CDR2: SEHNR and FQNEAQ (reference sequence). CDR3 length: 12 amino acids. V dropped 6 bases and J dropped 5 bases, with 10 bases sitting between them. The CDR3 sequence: CASRDLQETQYF. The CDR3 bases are TGTGCCAGCAGGGACCTCCAGGAGACCCAGTACTTC.

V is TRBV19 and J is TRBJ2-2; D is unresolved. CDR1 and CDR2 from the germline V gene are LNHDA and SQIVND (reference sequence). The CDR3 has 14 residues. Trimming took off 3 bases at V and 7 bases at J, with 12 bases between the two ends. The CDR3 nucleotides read TGTGCCAGTAGTATCCGTGGGTTTGGCGGGGAGCTGTTTTTT. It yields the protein CASSIRGFGGELFF. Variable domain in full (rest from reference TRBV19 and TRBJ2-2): DGGITQSPKYLFRKEGQNVTLSCEQNLNHDAMYWYRQDPGQGLRLIYYSQIVNDFQKGDIAEGYSVSREKKESFPLTVTSAQKNPTAFYLCASSIRGFGGELFFGEGSRLTVL.

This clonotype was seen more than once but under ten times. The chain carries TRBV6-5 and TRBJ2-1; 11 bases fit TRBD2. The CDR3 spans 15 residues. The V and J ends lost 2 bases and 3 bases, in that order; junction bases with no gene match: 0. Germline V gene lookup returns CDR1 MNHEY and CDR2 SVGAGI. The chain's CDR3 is CASSYGTSGYNEQFF. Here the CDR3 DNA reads TGTGCCAGCAGTTACGGGACTAGCGGCTACAATGAGCAGTTCTTC.

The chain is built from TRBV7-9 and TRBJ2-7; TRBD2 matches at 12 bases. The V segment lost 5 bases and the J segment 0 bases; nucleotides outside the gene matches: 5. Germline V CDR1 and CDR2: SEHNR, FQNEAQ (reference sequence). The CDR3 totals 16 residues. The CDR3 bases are TGTGCCAGCAGCATTGGGACTAGCGGGCCCTCCTACGAGCAGTACTTC. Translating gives CASSIGTSGPSYEQYF.

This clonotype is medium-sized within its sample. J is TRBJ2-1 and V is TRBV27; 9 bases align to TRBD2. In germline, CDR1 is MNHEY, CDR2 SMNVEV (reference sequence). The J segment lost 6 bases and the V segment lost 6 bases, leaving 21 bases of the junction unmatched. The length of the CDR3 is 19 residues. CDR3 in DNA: TGTGCCAGCAGATCAACTAGCGGGTCACCCCCGTCCGCCCGCAATGAGCAGTTCTTC. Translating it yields CASRSTSGSPPSARNEQFF.

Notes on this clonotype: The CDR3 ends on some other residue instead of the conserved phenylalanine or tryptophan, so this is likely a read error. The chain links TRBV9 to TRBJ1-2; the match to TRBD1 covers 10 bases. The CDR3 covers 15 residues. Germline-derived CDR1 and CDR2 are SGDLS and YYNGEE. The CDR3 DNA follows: TGTGACAGCAGCGGACCGGGACAGGGGCCCTATGGCTACACCGTC. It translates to CDSSGPGQGPYGYTV.

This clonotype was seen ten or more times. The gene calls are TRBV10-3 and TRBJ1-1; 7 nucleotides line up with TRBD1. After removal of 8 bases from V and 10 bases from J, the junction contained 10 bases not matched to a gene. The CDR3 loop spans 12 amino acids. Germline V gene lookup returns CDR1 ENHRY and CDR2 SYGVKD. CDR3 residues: CAILGIGDRAFF. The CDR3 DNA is TGTGCCATCTTAGGGATTGGGGACAGAGCTTTCTTT.

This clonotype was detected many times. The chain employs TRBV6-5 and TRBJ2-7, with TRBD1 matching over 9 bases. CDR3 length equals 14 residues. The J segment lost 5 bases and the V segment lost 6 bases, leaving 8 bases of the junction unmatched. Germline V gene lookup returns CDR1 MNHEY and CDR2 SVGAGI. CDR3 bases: TGTGCCAGCAGGCCCGGACAGGGGAGGAACGAGCAGTACTTC. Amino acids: CASRPGQGRNEQYF.

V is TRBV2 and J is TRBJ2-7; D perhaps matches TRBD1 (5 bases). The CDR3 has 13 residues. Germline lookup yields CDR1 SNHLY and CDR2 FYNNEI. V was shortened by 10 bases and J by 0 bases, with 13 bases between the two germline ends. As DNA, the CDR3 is TGTGCCACCCCGACAGAGTCCTCCTACGAGCAGTACTTC. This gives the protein CATPTESSYEQYF.

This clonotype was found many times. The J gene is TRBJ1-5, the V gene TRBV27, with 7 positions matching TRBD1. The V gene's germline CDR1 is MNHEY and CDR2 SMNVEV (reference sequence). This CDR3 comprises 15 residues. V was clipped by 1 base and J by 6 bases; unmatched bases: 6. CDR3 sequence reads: CASSLLGGGGQPQHF. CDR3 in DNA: TGTGCCAGCAGTTTATTAGGAGGGGGCGGTCAGCCCCAGCATTTT.

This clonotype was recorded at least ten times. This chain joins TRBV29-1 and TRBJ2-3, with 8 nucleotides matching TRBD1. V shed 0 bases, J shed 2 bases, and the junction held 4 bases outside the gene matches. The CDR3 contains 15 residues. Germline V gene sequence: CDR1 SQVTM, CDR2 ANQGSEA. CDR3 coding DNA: TGCAGCGTTGAAGATCGGGACAGGTCCACAGATACGCAGTATTTT. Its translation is CSVEDRDRSTDTQYF.

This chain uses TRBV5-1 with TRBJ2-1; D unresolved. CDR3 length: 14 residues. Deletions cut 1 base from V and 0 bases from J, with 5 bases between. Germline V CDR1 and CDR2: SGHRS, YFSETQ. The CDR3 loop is CASSLSGSYNEQFF. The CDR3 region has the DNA TGCGCCAGCAGCTTGTCAGGCTCCTACAATGAGCAGTTCTTC.

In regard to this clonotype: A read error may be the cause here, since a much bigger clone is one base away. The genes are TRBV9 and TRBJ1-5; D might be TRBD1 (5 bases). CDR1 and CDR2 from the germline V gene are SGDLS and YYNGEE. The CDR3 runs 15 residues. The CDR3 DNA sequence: TGTGCCAGCAGCGTAGCAGGGTTGTCCGATCAGCCCCTGCATTTT. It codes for CASSVAGLSDQPLHF.